The 13 T cell receptor beta chains below were found in one sample sequenced in a study of cytomegalovirus exposure and HLA in healthy donors (dated by TCRdb to between 2016 and 2019). Library preparation used the immunoSEQ multiplex PCR assay. For the multiplex PCR, a mixture combining 60 forward primers for TCR Vbeta segments and 13 reverse primers for TCR Jbeta segments was used. TCRdb provides this immuneACCESS table in a form limited to in-frame rearrangements. Some clones are lacking; in checked studies, under half of them reflect an unresolved V gene, and why the rest are absent is not known. The table for this sample lists 85,000 to 100,000 clones; 60% to 65% of them were counted only once. About 2.3% of the sample goes to the ten largest clones. The sample was PBMCs. The receptors were gathered from a human donor in good health.

Notes on this clone: Relative to the germline gene, one junction end is altered; a read error may explain this. The rearrangement joins TRBV14 to TRBJ1-2; TRBD1 might be the D (5 bases). Germline CDR1 SGHDN, CDR2 FVKESK. The CDR3 consists of 16 residues. For the CDR3, the DNA is TGTGCCAGCAGCCTTCGCAACGGGGGGGTTAACTATGGCTGCACCTTC. Residues: CASSLRNGGVNYGCTF.

The chain has TRBV7-3 and TRBJ2-1; 8 bases fit TRBD2. V gave up 5 bases and J gave up 0 bases; unmatched junction bases: 18. CDR1 and CDR2 from the germline V gene are SGHTA and FQGTGA. This CDR3 is 20 amino acids long. This CDR3 is CASSARGGGLYKSSYNEQFF. The CDR3 DNA reads TGTGCCAGCAGCGCCCGAGGCGGGGGGCTTTACAAAAGCTCCTACAATGAGCAGTTCTTC.

The V and J genes are TRBV11-3 and TRBJ2-1; no firm D call. CDR1 and CDR2 (germline): SGHNT, YENEEA. This CDR3 contains 12 residues. The V end was cut by 6 bases, the J end by 9 bases, with 12 bases between. CDR3 sequence: CASSRRVGEQFF. The CDR3 bases are TGTGCCAGCAGTCGTAGAGTCGGTGAGCAGTTCTTC.

This rearrangement joins TRBV11-2 to TRBJ2-7, with D maybe TRBD1 (6 bases). Germline CDR1 reads SGHAT; CDR2 reads FQNNGV. Deletions cut 2 bases from V and 2 bases from J, with 7 bases between. This CDR3 region has 13 residues. DNA for the CDR3: TGTGCCAGCAGCTTACAGGGGACCTACGAGCAGTACTTC. Encoded protein: CASSLQGTYEQYF.

V and J are TRBV6-1 and TRBJ2-5; 9 nucleotides agree with TRBD2. V shed 6 bases and J 6 bases; nucleotides not matched to a gene: 11. The length of the CDR3 is 15 residues. Germline V CDR1 and CDR2: MNHNS, SASEGT. CDR3 region: CASSPSGGPRKTQYF. The DNA of the CDR3 is TGTGCCAGCAGCCCGAGCGGGGGGCCGAGAAAGACCCAGTACTTC.

The chain couples TRBV2 to TRBJ1-1; D possibly corresponds to TRBD1 (5 bases). Between the trimmed V and J ends, which lost 6 bases and 3 bases, there was a span of 8 bases. CDR3 length: 12 amino acids. Germline CDR1 is SNHLY and CDR2 is FYNNEI. CDR3 in DNA: TGTGCCAGCAGCGGGGGGTACACTGAAGCTTTCTTT. It specifies CASSGGYTEAFF. The whole variable domain, remainder taken from reference TRBV2 and TRBJ1-1, is EPEVTQTPSHQVTQMGQEVILRCVPISNHLYFYWYRQILGQKVEFLVSFYNNEISEKSEIFDDQFSVERPDGSNFTLKIRSTKLEDSAMYFCASSGGYTEAFFGQGTRLTVV.

In this sample, this clone turned up a few times. The chain combines TRBV15 with TRBJ2-6; a possible D gene is TRBD1 (5 bases). This CDR3 has 18 amino acids. The V and J ends lost 1 base and 0 bases respectively, with 13 bases between them. CDR1 is LNHNV and CDR2 is YYDKDF in the germline V gene (reference sequence). For the CDR3, the DNA is TGTGCCACCAGCAGAGCTCGACAGTTACTCTCTGGGGCCAACGTCCTGACTTTC. Its protein product is CATSRARQLLSGANVLTF.

The CDR3 nucleotides are TGTGCCACCAGCGGCAAAACTAGCGGGGGGTACAATGAGCAGTTCTTC. This sequence encodes CATSGKTSGGYNEQFF. This chain joins TRBV15 and TRBJ2-1, with 12 bases lining up with TRBD2. With V trimmed by 5 bases and J by 4 bases, 6 bases remained unmatched. Germline V gene sequence: CDR1 LNHNV, CDR2 YYDKDF (reference sequence). This CDR3 is built from 16 residues.

This clone was seen once. The chain employs TRBV11-1 and TRBJ2-5; D might be TRBD1 (6 bases). Germline loops: CDR1 SGHAT, CDR2 FQDESV (reference sequence). The CDR3 runs to 18 residues. Trimming removed 1 base at V and 12 bases at J, with 30 bases between. CDR3 amino acids: CASSLESVVAGERLRKYF. CDR3 coding DNA: TGTGCCAGCAGCTTAGAGAGTGTGGTGGCAGGGGAGCGACTAAGGAAGTACTTC.

This clone came up a few times. The CDR3 DNA reads TGCGCCAGCAGCGTCACAGGGGTGACTAATGAAAAACTGTTTTTT. This gives the protein CASSVTGVTNEKLFF. The chain links TRBV5-1 to TRBJ1-4; the match to TRBD1 covers 7 bases. The germline CDR1 and CDR2 sequences are SGHRS and YFSETQ. CDR3 length equals 15 residues. J was trimmed by 2 bases and V by 4 bases; bases with no gene match: 5.

The chain recombines TRBV5-6 with TRBJ2-3; D is possibly TRBD2 (5 bases). CDR3 length: 14 amino acids. V was pared by 4 bases and J by 2 bases, with 11 bases between. Germline CDR1 SGHDT, CDR2 YYEEEE. In DNA form, the CDR3 reads TGTGCCAGCAGCCCGGACTGGTACACAGATACGCAGTATTTT. Protein sequence: CASSPDWYTDTQYF.

The rearrangement joins TRBV29-1 to TRBJ1-5, with 9 bases identical to TRBD1. V trimming: 4 bases; J trimming: 2 bases; junction bases outside the gene matches: 6. This CDR3 contains 15 residues. Germline V gene sequence: CDR1 SQVTM, CDR2 ANQGSEA. The CDR3 reads CSVAGQGMGNQPQHF. In DNA form, the CDR3 reads TGCAGCGTTGCTGGACAGGGGATGGGCAATCAGCCCCAGCATTTT.

The gene calls are TRBV19 and TRBJ2-5; D perhaps matches TRBD2 (6 bases). In germline, CDR1 is LNHDA, CDR2 SQIVND (reference sequence). Trimming removed 3 bases at V and 4 bases at J, with 18 bases between. This CDR3 is 16 amino acids long. For the CDR3, the DNA is TGTGCCAGTAGTATGAGCGGGTCTCGCTGGGGAGAGACCCAGTACTTC. Amino acid sequence: CASSMSGSRWGETQYF.